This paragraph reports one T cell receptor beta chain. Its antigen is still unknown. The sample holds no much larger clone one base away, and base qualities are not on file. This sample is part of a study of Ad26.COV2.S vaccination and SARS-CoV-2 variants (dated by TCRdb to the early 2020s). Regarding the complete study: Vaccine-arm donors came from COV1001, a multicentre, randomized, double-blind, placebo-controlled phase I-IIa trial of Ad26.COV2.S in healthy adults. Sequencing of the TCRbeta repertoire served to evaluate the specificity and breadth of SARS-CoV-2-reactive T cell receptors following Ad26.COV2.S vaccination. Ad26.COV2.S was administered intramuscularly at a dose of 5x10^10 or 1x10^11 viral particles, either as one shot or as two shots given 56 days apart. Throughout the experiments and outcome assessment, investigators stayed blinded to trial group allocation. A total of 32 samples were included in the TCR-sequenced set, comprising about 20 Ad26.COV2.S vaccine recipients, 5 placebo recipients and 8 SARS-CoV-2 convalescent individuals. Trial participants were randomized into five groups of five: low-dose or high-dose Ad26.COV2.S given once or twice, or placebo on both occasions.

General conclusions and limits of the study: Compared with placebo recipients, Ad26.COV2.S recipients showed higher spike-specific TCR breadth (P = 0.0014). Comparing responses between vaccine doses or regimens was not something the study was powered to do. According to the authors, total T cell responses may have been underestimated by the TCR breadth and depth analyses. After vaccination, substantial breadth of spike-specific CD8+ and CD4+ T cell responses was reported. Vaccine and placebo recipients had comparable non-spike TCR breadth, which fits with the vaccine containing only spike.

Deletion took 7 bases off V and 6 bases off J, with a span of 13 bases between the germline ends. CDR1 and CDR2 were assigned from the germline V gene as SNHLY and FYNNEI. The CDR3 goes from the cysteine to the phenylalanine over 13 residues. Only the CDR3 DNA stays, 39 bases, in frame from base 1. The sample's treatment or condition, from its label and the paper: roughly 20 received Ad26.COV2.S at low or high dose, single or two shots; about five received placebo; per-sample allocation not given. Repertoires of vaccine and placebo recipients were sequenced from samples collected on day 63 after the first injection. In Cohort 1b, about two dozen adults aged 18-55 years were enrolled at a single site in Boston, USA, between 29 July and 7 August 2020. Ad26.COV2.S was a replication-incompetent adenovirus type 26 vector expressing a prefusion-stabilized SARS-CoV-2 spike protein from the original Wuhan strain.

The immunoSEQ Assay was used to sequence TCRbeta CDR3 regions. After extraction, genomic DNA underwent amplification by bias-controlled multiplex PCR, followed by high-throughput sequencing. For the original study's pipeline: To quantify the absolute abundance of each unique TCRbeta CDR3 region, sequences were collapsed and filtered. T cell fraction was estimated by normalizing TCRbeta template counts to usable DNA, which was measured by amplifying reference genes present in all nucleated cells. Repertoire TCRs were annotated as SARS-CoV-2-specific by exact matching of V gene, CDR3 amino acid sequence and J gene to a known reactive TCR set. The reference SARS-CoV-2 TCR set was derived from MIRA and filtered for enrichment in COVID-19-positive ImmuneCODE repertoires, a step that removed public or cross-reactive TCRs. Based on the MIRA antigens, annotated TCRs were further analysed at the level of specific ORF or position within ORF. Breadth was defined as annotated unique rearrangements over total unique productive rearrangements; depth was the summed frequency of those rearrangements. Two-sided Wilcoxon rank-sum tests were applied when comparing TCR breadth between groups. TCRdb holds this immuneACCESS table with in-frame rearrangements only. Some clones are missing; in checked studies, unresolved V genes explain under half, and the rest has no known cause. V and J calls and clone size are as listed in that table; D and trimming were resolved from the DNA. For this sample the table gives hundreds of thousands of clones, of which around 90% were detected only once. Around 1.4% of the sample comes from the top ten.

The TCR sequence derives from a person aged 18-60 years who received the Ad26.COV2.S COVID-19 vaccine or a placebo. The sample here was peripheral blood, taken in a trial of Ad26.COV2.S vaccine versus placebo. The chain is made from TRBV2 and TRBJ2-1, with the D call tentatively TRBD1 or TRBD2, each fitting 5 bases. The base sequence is TGTGCCAGCAATCGGGACGGGGTCAATGAGCAGTTCTTC. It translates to CASNRDGVNEQFF.